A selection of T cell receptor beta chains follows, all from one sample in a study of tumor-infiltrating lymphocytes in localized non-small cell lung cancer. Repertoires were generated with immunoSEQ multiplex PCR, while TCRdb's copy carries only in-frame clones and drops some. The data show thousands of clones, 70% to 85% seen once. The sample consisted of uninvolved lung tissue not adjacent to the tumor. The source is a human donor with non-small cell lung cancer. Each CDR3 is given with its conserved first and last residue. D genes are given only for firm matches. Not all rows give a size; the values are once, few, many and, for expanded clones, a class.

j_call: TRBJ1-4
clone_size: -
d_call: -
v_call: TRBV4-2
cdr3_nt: TGTGCCAGCAGCCAGGTTGGGGCGGGCCTTAATGAAAAACTGTTTTTT
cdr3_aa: CASSQVGAGLNEKLFF

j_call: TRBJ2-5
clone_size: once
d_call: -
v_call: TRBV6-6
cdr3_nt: TGTGCCAGCGCTAGTCACTTACAAGAGACCCAGTACTTC
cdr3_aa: CASASHLQETQYF

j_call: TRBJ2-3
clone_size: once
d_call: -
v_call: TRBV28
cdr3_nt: TGTGCCAGCAGGGAAGGGGATACGCAGTATTTT
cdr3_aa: CASREGDTQYF

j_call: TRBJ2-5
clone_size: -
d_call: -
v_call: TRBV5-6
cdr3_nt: TGTGCCAGCAGTAAGCCAGGCGTTTGGGAGACCCAGTACTTC
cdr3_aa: CASSKPGVWETQYF

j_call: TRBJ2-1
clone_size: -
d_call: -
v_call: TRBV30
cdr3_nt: TGTGCCTGGAGTGGTCTCCCCGGGTCGTACAATGAGCAGTTCTTC
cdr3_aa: CAWSGLPGSYNEQFF

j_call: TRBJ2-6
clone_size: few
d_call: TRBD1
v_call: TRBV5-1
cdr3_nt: TGCGCCAGCAGCTCAACACACTGGACAGGAATAAGCTCTGGGGCCAACGTCCTGACTTTC
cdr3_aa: CASSSTHWTGISSGANVLTF

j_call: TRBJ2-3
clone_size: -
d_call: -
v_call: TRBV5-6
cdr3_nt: TGTGCCAGCAGCTTGAGCTACCGTAACACAGATACGCAGTATTTT
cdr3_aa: CASSLSYRNTDTQYF

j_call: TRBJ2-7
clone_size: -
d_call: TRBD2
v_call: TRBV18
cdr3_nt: TGTGCCAGCTCCTCGAGCGCGGGGGAATACGAGCAGTACTTC
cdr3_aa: CASSSSAGEYEQYF

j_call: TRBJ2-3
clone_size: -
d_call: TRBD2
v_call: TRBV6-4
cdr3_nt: TGTGCCAGCAGTAGGACTAGCGGGAGCACAGATACGCAGTATTTT
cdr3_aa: CASSRTSGSTDTQYF

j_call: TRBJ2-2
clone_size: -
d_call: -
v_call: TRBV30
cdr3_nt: TGTGCCTGGAGTCTCCGGGCCCCCCGGGGCGGGGAGCTGTTTTTT
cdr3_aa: CAWSLRAPRGGELFF

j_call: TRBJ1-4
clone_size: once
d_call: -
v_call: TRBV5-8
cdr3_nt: TGTGCCAGCATCTCCCTTGGGAGATCGTACCCAACTAATGAAAAACTGTTTTTT
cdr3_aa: CASISLGRSYPTNEKLFF

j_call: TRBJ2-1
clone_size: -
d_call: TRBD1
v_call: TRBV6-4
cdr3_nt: TGTGCCAGCAGAAATCTCAACCCTAACTTCCGGGACAGGCCTTGCAATGAGCAGTTCTTC
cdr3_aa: CASRNLNPNFRDRPCNEQFF

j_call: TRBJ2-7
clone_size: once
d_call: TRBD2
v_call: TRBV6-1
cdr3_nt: TGTGCCAGCAGTGACAGGGTAGCGGGCTCCTACGAGCAGTACTTC
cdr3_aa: CASSDRVAGSYEQYF

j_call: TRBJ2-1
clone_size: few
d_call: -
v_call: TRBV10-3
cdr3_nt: TGTGCCATCAGTGAAGACCCTGGCGAGTACAATGAGCAGTTCTTC
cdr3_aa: CAISEDPGEYNEQFF

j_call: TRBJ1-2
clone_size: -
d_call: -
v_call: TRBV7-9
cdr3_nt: TGTGCCAGCAGCTTAGTGTCCCGTGGCTACACCTTC
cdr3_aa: CASSLVSRGYTF

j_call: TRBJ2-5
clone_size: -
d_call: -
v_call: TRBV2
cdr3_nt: TGTGCCAGCAGCAAACAGGGCTCATACGAGACCCAGTACTTC
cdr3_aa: CASSKQGSYETQYF

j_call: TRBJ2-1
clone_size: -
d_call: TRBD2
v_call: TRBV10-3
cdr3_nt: TGTGCCATGAAACGACTAGCGCGGGAGAGTGAGCAGTTCTTC
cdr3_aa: CAMKRLARESEQFF

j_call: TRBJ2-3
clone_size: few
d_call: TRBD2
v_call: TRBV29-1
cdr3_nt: TGCAGCGTTGAAGGGGCTAGCGGGGTAACAGATACGCAGTATTTT
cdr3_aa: CSVEGASGVTDTQYF

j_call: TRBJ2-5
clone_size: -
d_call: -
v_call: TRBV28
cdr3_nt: TGTGCCAGCAGTTTTAAGCGAAGGGAGACCCAGTACTTC
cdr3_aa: CASSFKRRETQYF

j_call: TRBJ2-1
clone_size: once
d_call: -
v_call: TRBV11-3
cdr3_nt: TGTGCCAGCAGCTTAGATACCCCGGGGCAGTCCTACAATGAGCAGTTCTTC
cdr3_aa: CASSLDTPGQSYNEQFF

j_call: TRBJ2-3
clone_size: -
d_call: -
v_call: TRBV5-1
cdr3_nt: TGCGCCAGCAGCTCCACGGCCGGAGGTGATACGCAGTATTTT
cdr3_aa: CASSSTAGGDTQYF

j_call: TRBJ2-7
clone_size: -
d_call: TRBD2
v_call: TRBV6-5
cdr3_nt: TGTGCCAGCAGGGCGACTAGCGGGAGAGGTGGCGAGCAGTACTTC
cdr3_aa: CASRATSGRGGEQYF

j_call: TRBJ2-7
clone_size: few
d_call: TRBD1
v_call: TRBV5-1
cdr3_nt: TGCGCCAGCAGCTTGGGAGGACAGGGTAACGCCTACGAGCAGTACTTC
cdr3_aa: CASSLGGQGNAYEQYF

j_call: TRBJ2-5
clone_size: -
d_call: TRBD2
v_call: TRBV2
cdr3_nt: TGTGCCAGCAGTGTTGGGACTAGCGGGAGGGAAGAGACCCAGTACTTC
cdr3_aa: CASSVGTSGREETQYF

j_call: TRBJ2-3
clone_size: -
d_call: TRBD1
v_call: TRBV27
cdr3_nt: TGTGCCAGCAGTTCTACCGGGACAGGGTTCACAGATACGCAGTATTTT
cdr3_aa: CASSSTGTGFTDTQYF

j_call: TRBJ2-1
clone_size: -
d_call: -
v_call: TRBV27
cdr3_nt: TGTGCCAGCAGACCCCTGCGGGGCGGGCGGGACAATGAGCAGTTCTTC
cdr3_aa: CASRPLRGGRDNEQFF

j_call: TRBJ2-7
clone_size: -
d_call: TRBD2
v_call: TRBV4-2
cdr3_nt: TGTGCCAGCAGCCAAGATGGGACTAGCGCCTCCTACGAGCAGTACTTC
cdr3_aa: CASSQDGTSASYEQYF

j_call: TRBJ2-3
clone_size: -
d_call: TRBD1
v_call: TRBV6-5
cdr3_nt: TGTGCCAGCAGTTACTTCGACAGGGGTAGAGATACGCAGTATTTT
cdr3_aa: CASSYFDRGRDTQYF

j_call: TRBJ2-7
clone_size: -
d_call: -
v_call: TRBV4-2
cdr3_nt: TGTGCCAGCAGCCAAGATGGTGTGGGGGGCTTGGGGGAGCAGTACTTC
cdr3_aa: CASSQDGVGGLGEQYF

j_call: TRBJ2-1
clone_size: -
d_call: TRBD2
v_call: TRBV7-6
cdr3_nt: TGTGCCAGCAGCTCGATCAGGACTAGTGGTGAGCAGTTCTTC
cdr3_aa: CASSSIRTSGEQFF

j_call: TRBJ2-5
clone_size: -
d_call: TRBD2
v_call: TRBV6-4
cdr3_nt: TGTGCCAGCAGTGGTGGCCCGACTAGCGGGAGTGGTGAGACCCAGTACTTC
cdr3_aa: CASSGGPTSGSGETQYF

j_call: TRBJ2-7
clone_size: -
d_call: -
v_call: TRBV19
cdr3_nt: TGTGCCAGTAGTATAGTGGTCAGGGGACACGAGCAGTACTTC
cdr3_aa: CASSIVVRGHEQYF

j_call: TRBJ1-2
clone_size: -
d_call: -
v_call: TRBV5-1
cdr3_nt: TGCGCCAGCAGCTTGGACGACACGTACGGAGGCTACACCTTC
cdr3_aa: CASSLDDTYGGYTF

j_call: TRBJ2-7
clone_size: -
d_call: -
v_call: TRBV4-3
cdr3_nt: TGCGCCAGCAGCCAAGATTTCGGCGGTGTTACCTACGAGCAGTACTTC
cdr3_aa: CASSQDFGGVTYEQYF

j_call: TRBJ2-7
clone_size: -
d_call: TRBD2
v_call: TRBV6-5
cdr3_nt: TGTGCCAGCAGCCCCCGGCGGGAGTCCTACGAGCAGTACTTC
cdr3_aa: CASSPRRESYEQYF

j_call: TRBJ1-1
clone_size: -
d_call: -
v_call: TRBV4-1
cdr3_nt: TGCGCCAGCAGCCTGACGGGAAACACTGAAGCTTTCTTT
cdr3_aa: CASSLTGNTEAFF

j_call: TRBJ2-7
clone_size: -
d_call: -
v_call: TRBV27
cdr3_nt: TGTGCCAGCATATACAAGGGGCCCACCGGGGGATCCTACGAGCAGTACTTC
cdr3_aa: CASIYKGPTGGSYEQYF

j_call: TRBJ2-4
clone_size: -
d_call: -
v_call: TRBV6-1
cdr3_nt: TGTGCCAGCAGTGAGGGAAGCGGCAGCAAAAACATTCAGTACTTC
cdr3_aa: CASSEGSGSKNIQYF

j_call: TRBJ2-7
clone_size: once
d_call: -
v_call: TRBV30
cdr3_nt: TGTGCCTGGAGTGGGACAGAGGATAACTCCTACGAGCAGTACTTC
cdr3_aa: CAWSGTEDNSYEQYF

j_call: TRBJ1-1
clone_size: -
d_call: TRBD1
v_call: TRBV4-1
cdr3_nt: TGCGCCAGCAGCCAAGGACAGGGGGCGGCTGAAGCTTTCTTT
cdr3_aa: CASSQGQGAAEAFF

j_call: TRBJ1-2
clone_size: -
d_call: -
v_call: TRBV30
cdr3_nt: TGTGCCTGGAGTACACATTATGGCTACACCTTC
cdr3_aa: CAWSTHYGYTF

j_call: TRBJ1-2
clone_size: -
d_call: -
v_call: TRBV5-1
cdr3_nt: TGCGCCAGCAGCTTGGGACCAAACTATGGCTACACCTTC
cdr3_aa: CASSLGPNYGYTF

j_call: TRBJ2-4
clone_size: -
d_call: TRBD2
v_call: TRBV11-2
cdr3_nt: TGTGCCAGCAGGCTAGGGGGCGGGAGGGAGGTGGGGCAAAACATTCAGTACTTC
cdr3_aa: CASRLGGGREVGQNIQYF

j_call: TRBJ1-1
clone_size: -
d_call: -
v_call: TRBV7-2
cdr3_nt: TGTGCCAGCAGCTTATCCACAGGGTTCGTGGGAACTGAAGCTTTCTTT
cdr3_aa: CASSLSTGFVGTEAFF

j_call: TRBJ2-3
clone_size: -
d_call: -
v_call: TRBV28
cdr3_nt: TGTGCCAGCAGTTCCCCCAAAGCAGATACGCAGTATTTT
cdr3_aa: CASSSPKADTQYF

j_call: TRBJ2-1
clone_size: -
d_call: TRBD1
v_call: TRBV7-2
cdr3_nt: TGTGCCAGCAGCCAAGACAGGGTAAGCAATGAGCAGTTCTTC
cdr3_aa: CASSQDRVSNEQFF

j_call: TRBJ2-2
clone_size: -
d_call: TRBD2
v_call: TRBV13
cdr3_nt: TGTGCCAGCAGCCAACTAGCGGGGAACACCGGGGAGCTGTTTTTT
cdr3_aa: CASSQLAGNTGELFF

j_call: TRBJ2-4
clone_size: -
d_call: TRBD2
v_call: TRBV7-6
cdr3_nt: TGTGCCAGCAGCTCCAGACTAGCCGGGGCGGACATTCAGTACTTC
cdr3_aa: CASSSRLAGADIQYF

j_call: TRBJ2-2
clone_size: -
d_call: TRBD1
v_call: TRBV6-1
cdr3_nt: TGTGCCAGCAGAGAGAGGACAGGGGGGACCGGGGAGCTGTTTTTT
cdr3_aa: CASRERTGGTGELFF

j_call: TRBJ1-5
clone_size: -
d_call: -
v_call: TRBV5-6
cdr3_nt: TGTGCCAGCAGCTTTTACAATCAGCCCCAGCATTTT
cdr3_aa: CASSFYNQPQHF

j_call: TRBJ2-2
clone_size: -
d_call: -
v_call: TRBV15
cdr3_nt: TGTGCCACCAGCGGAAATCAAAGGACCGGGGAGCTGTTTTTT
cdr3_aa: CATSGNQRTGELFF

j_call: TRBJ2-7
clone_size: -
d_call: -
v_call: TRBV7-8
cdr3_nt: TGTGCCAGCAGCTTAGCGGGATCCCACTCCTACGAGCAGTACTTC
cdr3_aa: CASSLAGSHSYEQYF

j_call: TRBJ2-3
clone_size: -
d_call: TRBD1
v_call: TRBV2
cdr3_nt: TGTGCCAGCAGCGAAGGAGCAGGGGGTGTAGATACGCAGTATTTT
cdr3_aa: CASSEGAGGVDTQYF

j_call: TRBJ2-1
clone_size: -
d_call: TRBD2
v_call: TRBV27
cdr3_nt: TGTGCCAGCAGTTTAGCGGGAGAAACCTACAATGAGCAGTTCTTC
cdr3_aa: CASSLAGETYNEQFF

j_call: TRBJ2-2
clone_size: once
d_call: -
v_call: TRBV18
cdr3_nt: TGTGCCAGCTCACCACCGTCCGAGAACACCGGGGAGCTGTTTTTT
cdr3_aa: CASSPPSENTGELFF

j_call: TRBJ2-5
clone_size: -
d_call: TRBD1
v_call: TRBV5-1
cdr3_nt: TGCGCCAGCAGCCTTGGGGACAGCTTACTTGACGTCCGCAAAGAGACCCAGTACTTC
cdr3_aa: CASSLGDSLLDVRKETQYF

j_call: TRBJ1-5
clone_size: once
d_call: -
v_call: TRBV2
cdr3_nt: TGTGCCAGCAGTGACAAAAAGGGCAATCAGCCCCAGCATTTT
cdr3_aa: CASSDKKGNQPQHF

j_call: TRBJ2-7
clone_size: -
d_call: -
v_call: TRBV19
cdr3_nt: TGTGCCAGTAGTATAGATCTATTTGGCGGTTACTACGAGCAGTACTTC
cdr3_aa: CASSIDLFGGYYEQYF

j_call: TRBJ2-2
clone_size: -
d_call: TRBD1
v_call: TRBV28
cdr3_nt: TGTGCCAGCAGTTTTGGGGACAGGGGAAAAGCCGGGGAGCTGTTTTTT
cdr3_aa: CASSFGDRGKAGELFF

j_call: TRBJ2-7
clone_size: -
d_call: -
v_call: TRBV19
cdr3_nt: TGTGCCAGTAGTATGCGTACAGCCAACTACGAGCAGTACTTC
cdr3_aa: CASSMRTANYEQYF